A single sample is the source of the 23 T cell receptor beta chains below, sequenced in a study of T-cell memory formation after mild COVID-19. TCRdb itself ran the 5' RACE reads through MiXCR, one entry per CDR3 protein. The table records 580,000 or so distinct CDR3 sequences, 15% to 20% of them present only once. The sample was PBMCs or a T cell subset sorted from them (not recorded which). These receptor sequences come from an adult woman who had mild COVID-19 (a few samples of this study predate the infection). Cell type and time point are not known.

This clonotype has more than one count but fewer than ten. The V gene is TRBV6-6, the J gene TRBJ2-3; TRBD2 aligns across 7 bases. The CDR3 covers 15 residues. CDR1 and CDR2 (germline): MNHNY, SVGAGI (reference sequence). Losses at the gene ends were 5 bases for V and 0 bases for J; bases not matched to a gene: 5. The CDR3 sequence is CASSPGLVSTDTQYF. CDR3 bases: TGTGCCAGCAGTCCCGGACTAGTTAGCACAGATACGCAGTATTTT.

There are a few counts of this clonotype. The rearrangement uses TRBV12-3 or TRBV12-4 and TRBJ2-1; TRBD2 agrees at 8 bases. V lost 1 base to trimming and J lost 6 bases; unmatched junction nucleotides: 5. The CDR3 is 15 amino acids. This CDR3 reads CASSLDSGRRNEQFF. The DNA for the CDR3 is TGTGCCAGCAGTTTAGACAGCGGGAGACGCAATGAGCAGTTCTTC.

The CDR3 bases are TGTGCCAGCAGCTTAACCAGTAACTACGAGCAGTACTTC. The encoded protein is CASSLTSNYEQYF. The V call is TRBV11-2, the J call TRBJ2-7, with D unresolved. In germline, CDR1 is SGHAT, CDR2 FQNNGV. The V and J ends lost 2 bases and 3 bases respectively, with 8 bases between them. The CDR3 sequence is 13 residues long.

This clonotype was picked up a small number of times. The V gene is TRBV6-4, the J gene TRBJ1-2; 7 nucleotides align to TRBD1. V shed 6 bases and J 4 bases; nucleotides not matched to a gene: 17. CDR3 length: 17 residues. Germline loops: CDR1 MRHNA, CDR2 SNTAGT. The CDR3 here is CASSVTGTATSSYGYTF. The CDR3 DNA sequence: TGTGCCAGCAGCGTAACGGGGACAGCGACTTCGAGCTATGGCTACACCTTC.

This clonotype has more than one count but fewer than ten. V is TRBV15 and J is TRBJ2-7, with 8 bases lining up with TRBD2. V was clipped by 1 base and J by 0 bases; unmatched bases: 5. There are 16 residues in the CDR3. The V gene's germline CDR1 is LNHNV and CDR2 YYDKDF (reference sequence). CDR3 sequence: CATSRVVLAGSYEQYF. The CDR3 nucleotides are TGTGCCACCAGCAGAGTAGTTCTAGCGGGCTCCTACGAGCAGTACTTC.

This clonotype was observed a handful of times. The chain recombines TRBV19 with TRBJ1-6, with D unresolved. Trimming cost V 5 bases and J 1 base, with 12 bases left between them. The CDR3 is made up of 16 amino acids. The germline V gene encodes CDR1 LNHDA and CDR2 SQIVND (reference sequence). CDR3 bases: TGTGCCAGTAGTCCCCCGGACCGATCCTATAATTCACCCCTCCACTTT. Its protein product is CASSPPDRSYNSPLHF.

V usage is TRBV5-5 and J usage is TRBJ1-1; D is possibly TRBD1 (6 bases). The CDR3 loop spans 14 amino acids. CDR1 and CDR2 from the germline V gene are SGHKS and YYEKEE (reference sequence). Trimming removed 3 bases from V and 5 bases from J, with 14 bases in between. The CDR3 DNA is TGTGCCAGCAGCTCCTTGTTACAGGGAACTGAAGCTTTCTTT. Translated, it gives CASSSLLQGTEAFF.

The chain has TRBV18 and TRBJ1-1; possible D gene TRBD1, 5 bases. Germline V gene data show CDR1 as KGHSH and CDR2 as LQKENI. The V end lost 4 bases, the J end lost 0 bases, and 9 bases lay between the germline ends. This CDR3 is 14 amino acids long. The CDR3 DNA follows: TGTGCCAGCTCACAACTCAGGGTGAACACTGAAGCTTTCTTT. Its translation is CASSQLRVNTEAFF.

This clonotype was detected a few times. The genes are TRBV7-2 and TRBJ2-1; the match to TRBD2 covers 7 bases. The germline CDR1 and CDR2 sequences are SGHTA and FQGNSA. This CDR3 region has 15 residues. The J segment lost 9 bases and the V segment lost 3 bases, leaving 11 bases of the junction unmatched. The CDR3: CASSFGTIGQGEQFF. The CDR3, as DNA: TGTGCCAGCAGCTTCGGGACTATCGGGCAGGGTGAGCAGTTCTTC.

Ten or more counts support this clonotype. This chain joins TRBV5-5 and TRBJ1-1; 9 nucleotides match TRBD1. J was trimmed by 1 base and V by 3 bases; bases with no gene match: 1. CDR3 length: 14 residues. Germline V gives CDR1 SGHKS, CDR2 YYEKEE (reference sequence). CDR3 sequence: CASSWGQGNTEAFF. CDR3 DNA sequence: TGTGCCAGCAGCTGGGGACAGGGGAACACTGAAGCTTTCTTT.

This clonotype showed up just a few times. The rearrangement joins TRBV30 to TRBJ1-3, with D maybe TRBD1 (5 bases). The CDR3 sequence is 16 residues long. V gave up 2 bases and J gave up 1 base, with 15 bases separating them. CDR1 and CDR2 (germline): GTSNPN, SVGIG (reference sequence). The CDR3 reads CAWSRRGRESGNTIYF. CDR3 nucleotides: TGTGCCTGGAGTCGGCGGGGGAGAGAGTCTGGAAACACCATATATTTT.

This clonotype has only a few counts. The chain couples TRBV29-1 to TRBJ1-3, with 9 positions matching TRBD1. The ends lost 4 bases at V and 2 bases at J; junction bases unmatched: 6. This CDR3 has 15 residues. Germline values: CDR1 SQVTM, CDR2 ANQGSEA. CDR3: CSVGGQGRAGNTIYF. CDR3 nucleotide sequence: TGCAGCGTTGGGGGACAGGGACGGGCTGGAAACACCATATATTTT.

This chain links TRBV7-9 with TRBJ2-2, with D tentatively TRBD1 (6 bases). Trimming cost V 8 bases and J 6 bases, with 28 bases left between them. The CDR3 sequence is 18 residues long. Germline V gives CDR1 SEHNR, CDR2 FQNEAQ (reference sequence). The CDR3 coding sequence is TGTGCCAGCTCCCAAAAGGGGTTCCGGGACACCGAGTCCGGGGAGCTGTTTTTT. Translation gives CASSQKGFRDTESGELFF.

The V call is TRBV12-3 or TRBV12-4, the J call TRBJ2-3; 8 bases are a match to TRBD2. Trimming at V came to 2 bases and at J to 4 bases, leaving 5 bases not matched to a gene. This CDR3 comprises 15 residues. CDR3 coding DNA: TGTGCCAGCAGTTTAAGCGGGAGTGGTGCAGATACGCAGTATTTT. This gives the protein CASSLSGSGADTQYF.

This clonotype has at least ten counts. CDR3 DNA: TGCAGTGCTAGAGGGACAGGGACCCCTGGGGCCAACGTCCTGACTTTC. This encodes CSARGTGTPGANVLTF. J is TRBJ2-6 and V is TRBV20-1; TRBD1 matches at 8 bases. V trimming: 1 base; J trimming: 2 bases; junction bases outside the gene matches: 4. Germline V CDR1 and CDR2: DFQATT, SNEGSKA (reference sequence). The CDR3 sequence is 16 residues long.

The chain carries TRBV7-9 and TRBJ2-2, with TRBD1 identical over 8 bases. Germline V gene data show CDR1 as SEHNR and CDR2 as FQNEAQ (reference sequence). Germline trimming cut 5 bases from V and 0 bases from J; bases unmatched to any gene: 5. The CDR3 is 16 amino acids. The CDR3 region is CASSGTGLPNTGELFF. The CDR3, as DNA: TGTGCCAGCAGCGGGACAGGACTGCCGAACACCGGGGAGCTGTTTTTT. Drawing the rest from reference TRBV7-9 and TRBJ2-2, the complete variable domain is DTGVSQNPRHKITKRGQNVTFRCDPISEHNRLYWYRQTLGQGPEFLTYFQNEAQLEKSRLLSDRFSAERPKGSFSTLEIQRTEQGDSAMYLCASSGTGLPNTGELFFGEGSRLTVL.

CDR3 sequence reads: CAGRLAGGVTQYF. CDR3 nucleotide sequence: TGTGCCGGACGACTAGCGGGAGGGGTGACCCAGTACTTC. The V call is TRBV7-8, the J call TRBJ2-5, with TRBD2 matching 14 bases. CDR1 is SGHVS, CDR2 FQNEAQ, per germline. CDR3 length: 13 residues. Trimming at V came to 11 bases and at J to 7 bases, leaving 6 bases not matched to a gene.

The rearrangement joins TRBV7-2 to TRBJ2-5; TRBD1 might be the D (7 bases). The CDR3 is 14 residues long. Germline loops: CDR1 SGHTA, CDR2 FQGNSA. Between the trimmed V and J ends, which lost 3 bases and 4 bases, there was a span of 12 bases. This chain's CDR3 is CASSFAGGGETQYF. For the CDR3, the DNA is TGTGCCAGCAGCTTTGCAGGGGGAGGAGAGACCCAGTACTTC.

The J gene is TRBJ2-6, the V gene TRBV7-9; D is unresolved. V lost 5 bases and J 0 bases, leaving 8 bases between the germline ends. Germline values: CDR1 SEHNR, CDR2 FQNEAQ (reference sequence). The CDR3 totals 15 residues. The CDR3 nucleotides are TGTGCCAGCAGCCCTGGGCCCTCTGGGGCCAACGTCCTGACTTTC. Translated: CASSPGPSGANVLTF.

The CDR3 region has the DNA TGCGCCAGCAGCGGGGGTAGGGGGCCTGGCGAGCAGTACTTC. Residues: CASSGGRGPGEQYF. J is TRBJ2-7 and V is TRBV4-1; 7 bases fit TRBD1. From germline, CDR1 is MGHRA and CDR2 YSYEKL. V shed 5 bases and J 6 bases; nucleotides not matched to a gene: 10. The CDR3 is made up of 14 amino acids.

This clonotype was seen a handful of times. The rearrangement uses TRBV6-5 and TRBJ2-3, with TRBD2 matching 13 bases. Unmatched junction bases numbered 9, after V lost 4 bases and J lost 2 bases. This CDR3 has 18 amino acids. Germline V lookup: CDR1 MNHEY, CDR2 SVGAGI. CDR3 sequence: CASSSRTSGSLTTDTQYF. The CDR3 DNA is TGTGCCAGCAGTTCCCGGACTAGCGGGAGCCTGACCACAGATACGCAGTATTTT.

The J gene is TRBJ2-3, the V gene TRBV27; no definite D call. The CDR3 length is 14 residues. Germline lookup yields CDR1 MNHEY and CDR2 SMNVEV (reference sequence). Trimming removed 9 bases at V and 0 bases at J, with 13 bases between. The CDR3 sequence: CASYQGQSTDTQYF. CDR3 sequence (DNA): TGTGCCAGTTACCAAGGGCAAAGCACAGATACGCAGTATTTT.

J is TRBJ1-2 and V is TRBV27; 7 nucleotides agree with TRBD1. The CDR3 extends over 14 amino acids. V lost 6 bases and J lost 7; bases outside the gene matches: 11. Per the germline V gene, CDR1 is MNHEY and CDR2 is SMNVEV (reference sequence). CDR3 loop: CASRTQGISSGYTF. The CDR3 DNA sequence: TGTGCCAGCAGAACACAGGGGATCAGTTCTGGCTACACCTTC.